The 22 T cell receptor beta chains in this list originate from one sample, sequenced in a study of T cells in localized non-small cell lung cancer. Sequencing used immunoSEQ multiplex PCR; TCRdb keeps in-frame clones, though not all of them. This sample has 30,000 to 40,000 clones, with 75% to 90% found just once. The sequencing used peripheral blood, collected before any cancer treatment. Every receptor here comes from a man between 40 and 69 years old with stage I lung adenocarcinoma.

The chain has TRBV7-9 and TRBJ2-1; D not resolved. Trimming cost V 6 bases and J 6 bases, with 15 bases left between them. The CDR3 runs 14 residues. Looked up from germline, CDR1 is SEHNR and CDR2 is FQNEAQ (reference sequence). Here the CDR3 DNA reads TGTGCCAGCAGGAAACCCGACGGAATCAATGAGCAGTTCTTC. It is translated as CASRKPDGINEQFF.

The V call is TRBV28, the J call TRBJ1-2, with D hard to call. With 5 bases removed from V and 4 bases from J, the gap between germline ends came to 11 bases. This CDR3 spans 13 amino acids. CDR1 MDHEN and CDR2 SYDVKM come from the germline V gene. The CDR3 here is CASSGFGGYGYTF. CDR3 DNA: TGTGCCAGCAGTGGGTTTGGAGGCTATGGCTACACCTTC.

The chain is built from TRBV9 and TRBJ1-3; TRBD1 aligns across 8 bases. The CDR3 is made up of 16 amino acids. The V and J ends lost 0 bases and 7 bases, in that order; junction bases with no gene match: 9. Germline CDR1 is SGDLS and CDR2 is YYNGEE. The CDR3 region is CASSVATQGARNTIYF. The CDR3 DNA reads TGTGCCAGCAGCGTAGCCACCCAGGGGGCGAGGAACACCATATATTTT.

This chain uses TRBV6-6 with TRBJ2-1; TRBD1 might be the D (8 bases). V was shortened by 6 bases and J by 3 bases, with 15 bases between the two germline ends. The CDR3 is 15 residues long. Germline assignment: CDR1 MNHNY and CDR2 SVGAGI (reference sequence). CDR3 residues: CASSSQGGVYNEQFF. DNA for the CDR3: TGTGCCAGCAGCTCACAGGGGGGGGTCTACAATGAGCAGTTCTTC.

V is TRBV10-2 and J is TRBJ1-5; D is perhaps TRBD1 (5 bases). There are 13 residues in the CDR3. Trimming took off 8 bases at V and 3 bases at J, with 11 bases between the two ends. CDR1 WSHSY and CDR2 SAAADI come from the germline V gene. The CDR3 protein is CASRRDLNQPQHF. Written as DNA, the CDR3 is TGCGCCAGCCGCAGGGACCTCAATCAGCCCCAGCATTTT.

The chain is built from TRBV19 and TRBJ2-7; D is undetermined. Germline CDR1 LNHDA, CDR2 SQIVND (reference sequence). The V and J ends lost 1 base and 2 bases respectively, with 6 bases between them. The CDR3 sequence is 13 residues long. The CDR3 here is CASSIGTTYEQYF. The CDR3 DNA reads TGTGCCAGTAGTATAGGTACCACCTACGAGCAGTACTTC.

The rearrangement links TRBV10-3 to TRBJ2-3, with 7 bases identical to TRBD1. Germline CDR1 reads ENHRY; CDR2 reads SYGVKD. The CDR3 spans 16 residues. J lost 4 bases, V lost 0 bases, and 7 bases had no gene match. The CDR3, as DNA: TGTGCCATCAGTGAGTCGGGACAGTTCATCGCAGATACGCAGTATTTT. This encodes CAISESGQFIADTQYF.

This clone was recorded only once. The chain carries TRBV11-2 and TRBJ2-7; no firm D call. In germline, CDR1 is SGHAT, CDR2 FQNNGV. This CDR3 comprises 11 residues. The V end was cut by 4 bases, the J end by 0 bases, with 1 base between. The CDR3 nucleotides are TGTGCCAGCAGCTACTCCTACGAGCAGTACTTC. Translating it yields CASSYSYEQYF.

The chain links TRBV29-1 to TRBJ2-7; 9 bases align to TRBD1. CDR3 length: 14 amino acids. Germline V lookup: CDR1 SQVTM, CDR2 ANQGSEA. The junction had 12 bases not matched to a gene; V was cut back by 6 bases and J by 6 bases. The CDR3 region has the DNA TGCAGCGTCGGCGGCGGGACAGGGCTTAGCGAGCAGTACTTC. This gives the protein CSVGGGTGLSEQYF.

The gene calls are TRBV2 and TRBJ1-1; D is unclear. Trimming shortened V by 0 bases and J by 5 bases, and 4 bases separated the two germline ends. Germline CDR1 is SNHLY and CDR2 is FYNNEI. CDR3 size: 12 residues. The CDR3 nucleotides are TGTGCCAGCAGTGAAGCGGGAACTGAAGCTTTCTTT. Translating gives CASSEAGTEAFF.

The chain uses TRBV6-4 and TRBJ1-2, with 8 bases fitting TRBD1. The CDR3 runs 13 residues. CDR1 and CDR2 from the germline V gene are MRHNA and SNTAGT. Losses at the gene ends were 2 bases for V and 8 bases for J; bases not matched to a gene: 4. The CDR3 here is CASSDGQGVGYTF. The CDR3 region has the DNA TGTGCCAGCAGTGACGGACAGGGTGTGGGCTACACCTTC.

This clone was found once. The chain joins TRBV5-1 to TRBJ1-2; 9 bases agree with TRBD1. This CDR3 contains 14 residues. CDR1 and CDR2 from the germline V gene are SGHRS and YFSETQ. Trimming took 4 bases from V and 4 from J; bases not matched to a gene: 5. This CDR3 is CASSAGQGIYGYTF. Written as DNA, the CDR3 is TGCGCCAGCAGCGCGGGACAGGGAATCTATGGCTACACCTTC.

This clone was observed once. The V call is TRBV5-4, the J call TRBJ1-1, with D hard to call. CDR1 is SGHNT and CDR2 is YYREEE in the germline V gene (reference sequence). The germline V and J ends were trimmed by 1 base and 0 bases, with 4 bases remaining between them. This CDR3 contains 13 residues. CDR3: CASSLSMNTEAFF. In DNA form, the CDR3 reads TGTGCCAGCAGCTTGTCGATGAACACTGAAGCTTTCTTT.

The chain has TRBV6-5 and TRBJ1-1; the D is unclear. Trimming removed 7 bases from V and 4 bases from J, with 16 bases in between. Germline V CDR1 and CDR2: MNHEY, SVGAGI. The CDR3 has 14 amino acids. This chain's CDR3 is CASNTRRIGTEAFF. DNA for the CDR3: TGTGCCAGCAACACCCGGAGAATCGGCACTGAAGCTTTCTTT.

The chain has TRBV2 and TRBJ1-5, with D tentatively TRBD1 (5 bases). The CDR3 sequence is 14 residues long. V was shortened by 3 bases and J by 7 bases, with 13 bases between the two germline ends. Looked up from germline, CDR1 is SNHLY and CDR2 is FYNNEI. The CDR3 is CASSDLRGVQPQHF. For the CDR3, the DNA is TGTGCCAGCAGTGATTTAAGGGGAGTCCAGCCCCAGCATTTT. The full variable domain, rest sourced from reference TRBV2 and TRBJ1-5, is EPEVTQTPSHQVTQMGQEVILRCVPISNHLYFYWYRQILGQKVEFLVSFYNNEISEKSEIFDDQFSVERPDGSNFTLKIRSTKLEDSAMYFCASSDLRGVQPQHFGDGTRLSIL.

The chain carries TRBV11-2 and TRBJ2-1, with 7 bases fitting TRBD1. J was trimmed by 1 base and V by 3 bases; bases with no gene match: 0. The CDR3 runs to 14 residues. CDR1 is SGHAT, CDR2 FQNNGV, per germline. The CDR3 coding sequence is TGTGCCAGCAGCTTGACAGGGTCCTACAATGAGCAGTTCTTC. Its translation is CASSLTGSYNEQFF.

V and J are TRBV12-5 and TRBJ2-5, with TRBD2 matching over 12 bases. This CDR3 comprises 16 residues. Losses at the gene ends were 4 bases for V and 5 bases for J; bases not matched to a gene: 8. In germline, CDR1 is LGHNT, CDR2 FRNRAP. CDR3 protein: CASGSPSGGVRETQYF. Written as DNA, the CDR3 is TGTGCTAGTGGTTCCCCTAGCGGGGGGGTTCGGGAGACCCAGTACTTC. The variable domain in full, with the rest retrieved from reference TRBV12-5 and TRBJ2-5, is DARVTQTPRHKVTEMGQEVTMRCQPILGHNTVFWYRQTMMQGLELLAYFRNRAPLDDSGMPKDRFSAEMPDATLATLKIQPSEPRDSAVYFCASGSPSGGVRETQYFGPGTRLLVL.

This chain uses TRBV7-9 with TRBJ1-2; D is perhaps TRBD1 (5 bases). The CDR3 covers 15 residues. Germline CDR1 SEHNR, CDR2 FQNEAQ (reference sequence). Trimming pared 3 bases from V and 0 bases from J, leaving 11 bases between. For the CDR3, the DNA is TGTGCCAGCAGCTTGATACAGGTGGCTAACTATGGCTACACCTTC. Translation: CASSLIQVANYGYTF.

The chain recombines TRBV9 with TRBJ2-5; no clear D. The CDR3 spans 13 residues. The germline V and J ends were trimmed by 0 bases and 3 bases, with 6 bases remaining between them. CDR1 is SGDLS and CDR2 is YYNGEE in the germline V gene. The CDR3 sequence: CASSVVGEETQYF. CDR3 in DNA: TGTGCCAGCAGCGTAGTAGGAGAAGAGACCCAGTACTTC.

This rearrangement joins TRBV5-5 to TRBJ2-2; D remains ambiguous. Between the trimmed V and J ends, which lost 5 bases and 1 base, there was a span of 6 bases. The CDR3 totals 13 residues. Germline loops: CDR1 SGHKS, CDR2 YYEKEE (reference sequence). CDR3 nucleotides: TGTGCCAGCAGAGACTGGAACACCGGGGAGCTGTTTTTT. Its protein product is CASRDWNTGELFF. The complete variable domain, with remaining parts taken from reference TRBV5-5 and TRBJ2-2, reads DAGVTQSPTHLIKTRGQQVTLRCSPISGHKSVSWYQQVLGQGPQFIFQYYEKEERGRGNFPDRFSARQFPNYSSELNVNALLLGDSALYLCASRDWNTGELFFGEGSRLTVL.

The gene calls are TRBV5-1 and TRBJ2-7; D remains unclear. Between the trimmed V and J ends, which lost 0 bases and 2 bases, there was a span of 6 bases. The length of the CDR3 is 13 residues. The germline gives CDR1 SGHRS, CDR2 YFSETQ. CDR3 amino acids: CASSLVPTYEQYF. The CDR3 bases are TGCGCCAGCAGCTTGGTTCCAACCTACGAGCAGTACTTC.

This clone came up a few times. The chain recombines TRBV7-9 with TRBJ1-1, with 7 bases lining up with TRBD1. This CDR3 region has 14 residues. Looked up from germline, CDR1 is SEHNR and CDR2 is FQNEAQ (reference sequence). Germline trimming cut 5 bases from V and 4 bases from J; bases unmatched to any gene: 7. The CDR3 reads CASSTWDSTTEAFF. The CDR3 nucleotides read TGTGCCAGCAGCACGTGGGACAGCACCACTGAAGCTTTCTTT.